The text below deals with one TCR beta chain. TCRdb's table, derived via immunoSEQ multiplex PCR, lists solely in-frame clones and lacks some. The sample has under 350,000 clones, over 75% seen once. V lost 0 bases, J lost 6 bases, and 10 bases lay in between. From germline, CDR1 is LNHDA and CDR2 SQIVND (reference sequence). This CDR3 contains 14 residues. The data belong to a study of blood T cell repertoires in COVID-19. V usage is TRBV19 and J usage is TRBJ2-3; D is perhaps TRBD2 (5 bases). The receptor was derived from a woman in her twenties or thirties with COVID-19, enrolled during active disease. The material sequenced was peripheral blood. The CDR3 protein is CASSIDEGMDTQYF. The CDR3 coding sequence is TGTGCCAGTAGTATAGATGAGGGAATGGATACGCAGTATTTT.